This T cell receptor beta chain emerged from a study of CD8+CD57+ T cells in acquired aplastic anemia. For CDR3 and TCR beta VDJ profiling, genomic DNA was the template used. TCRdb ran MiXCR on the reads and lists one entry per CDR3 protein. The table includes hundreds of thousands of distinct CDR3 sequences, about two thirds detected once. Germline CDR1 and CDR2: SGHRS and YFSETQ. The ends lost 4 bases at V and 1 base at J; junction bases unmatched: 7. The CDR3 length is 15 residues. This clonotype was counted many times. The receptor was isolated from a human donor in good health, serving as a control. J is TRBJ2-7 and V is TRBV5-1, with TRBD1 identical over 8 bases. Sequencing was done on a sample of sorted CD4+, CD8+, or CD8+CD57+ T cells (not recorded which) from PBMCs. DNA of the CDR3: TGCGCCAGCAGCCAGGGGACAGGCTTTTCCTACGAGCAGTACTTC. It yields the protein CASSQGTGFSYEQYF.